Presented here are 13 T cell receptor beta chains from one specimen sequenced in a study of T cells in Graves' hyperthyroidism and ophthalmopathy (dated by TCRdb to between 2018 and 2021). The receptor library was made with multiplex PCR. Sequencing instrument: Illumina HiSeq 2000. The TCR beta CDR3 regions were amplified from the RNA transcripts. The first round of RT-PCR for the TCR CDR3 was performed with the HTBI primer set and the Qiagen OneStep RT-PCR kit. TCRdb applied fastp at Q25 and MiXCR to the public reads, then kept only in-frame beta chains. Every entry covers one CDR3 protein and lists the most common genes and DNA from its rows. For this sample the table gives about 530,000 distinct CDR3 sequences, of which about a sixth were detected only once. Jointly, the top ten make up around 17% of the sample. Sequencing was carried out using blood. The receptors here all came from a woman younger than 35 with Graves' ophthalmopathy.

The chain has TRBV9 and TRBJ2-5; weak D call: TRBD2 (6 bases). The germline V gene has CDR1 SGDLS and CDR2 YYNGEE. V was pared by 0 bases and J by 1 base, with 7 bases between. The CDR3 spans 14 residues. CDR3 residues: CASSVGGVQETQYF. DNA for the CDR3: TGTGCCAGCAGCGTAGGGGGGGTCCAAGAGACCCAGTACTTC. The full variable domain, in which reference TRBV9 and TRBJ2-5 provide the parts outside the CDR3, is DSGVTQTPKHLITATGQRVTLRCSPRSGDLSVYWYQQSLDQGLQFLIQYYNGEERAKGNILERFSAQQFPDLHSELNLSSLELGDSALYFCASSVGGVQETQYFGPGTRLLVL.

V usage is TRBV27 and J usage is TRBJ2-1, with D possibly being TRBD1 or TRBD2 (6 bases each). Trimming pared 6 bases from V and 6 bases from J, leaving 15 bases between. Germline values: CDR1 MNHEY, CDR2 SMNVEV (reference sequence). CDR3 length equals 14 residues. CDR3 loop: CASRAQGGGNEQFF. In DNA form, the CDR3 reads TGTGCCAGCAGGGCACAGGGAGGAGGCAATGAGCAGTTCTTC.

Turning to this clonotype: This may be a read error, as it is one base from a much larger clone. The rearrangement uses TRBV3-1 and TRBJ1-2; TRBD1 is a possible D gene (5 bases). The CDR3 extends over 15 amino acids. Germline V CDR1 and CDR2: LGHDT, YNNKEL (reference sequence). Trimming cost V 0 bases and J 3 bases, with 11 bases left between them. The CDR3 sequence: CASSQDLGRDYGYTF. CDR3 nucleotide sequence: TGTGCCAGCAGCCAAGATTTGGGCAGGGACTATGGCTACACCTTC.

The chain's CDR3 is CASSVGTSGRLEQFF. In nucleotides, the CDR3 is TGTGCCAGCAGCGTCGGGACTAGCGGGCGGCTTGAGCAGTTCTTC. The V gene is TRBV7-3, the J gene TRBJ2-1; 12 nucleotides match TRBD2. Germline lookup yields CDR1 SGHTA and CDR2 FQGTGA. The CDR3 sequence is 15 residues long. Trimming removed 5 bases from V and 9 bases from J; junction bases left unmatched: 8.

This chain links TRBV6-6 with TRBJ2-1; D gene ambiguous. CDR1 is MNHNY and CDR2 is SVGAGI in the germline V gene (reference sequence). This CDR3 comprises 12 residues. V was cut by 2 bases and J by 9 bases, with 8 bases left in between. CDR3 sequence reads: CASSYGETEQFF. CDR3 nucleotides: TGTGCCAGCAGTTACGGAGAAACTGAGCAGTTCTTC.

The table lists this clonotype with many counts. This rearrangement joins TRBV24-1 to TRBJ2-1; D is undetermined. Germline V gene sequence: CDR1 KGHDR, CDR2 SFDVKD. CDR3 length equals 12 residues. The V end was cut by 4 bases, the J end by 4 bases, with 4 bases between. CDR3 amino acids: CATSDQYNEQFF. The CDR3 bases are TGTGCCACCAGTGACCAATACAATGAGCAGTTCTTC.

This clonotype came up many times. Here the CDR3 reads CASSFRSGPGEKNTEAFF. CDR3 nucleotide sequence: TGTGCCAGCAGTTTTAGGTCGGGGCCAGGAGAAAAGAACACTGAAGCTTTCTTT. The V call is TRBV12-3 or TRBV12-4, the J call TRBJ1-1; a possible D gene is TRBD1 (5 bases). V dropped 3 bases and J dropped 1 base, with 21 bases sitting between them. CDR3 length: 18 amino acids.

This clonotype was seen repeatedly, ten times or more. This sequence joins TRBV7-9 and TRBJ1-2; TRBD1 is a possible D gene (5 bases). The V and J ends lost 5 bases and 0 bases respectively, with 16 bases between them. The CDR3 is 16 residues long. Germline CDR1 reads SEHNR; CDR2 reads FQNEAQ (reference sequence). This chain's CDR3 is CASSPASGTANYGYTF. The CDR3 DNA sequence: TGTGCCAGCAGCCCGGCATCCGGGACCGCTAACTATGGCTACACCTTC.

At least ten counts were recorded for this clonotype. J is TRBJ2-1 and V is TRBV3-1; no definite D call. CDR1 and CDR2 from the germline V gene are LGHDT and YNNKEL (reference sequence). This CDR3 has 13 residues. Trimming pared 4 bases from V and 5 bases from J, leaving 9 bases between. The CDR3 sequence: CASSPFSNNEQFF. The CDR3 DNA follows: TGTGCCAGCAGCCCTTTTTCTAACAATGAGCAGTTCTTC.

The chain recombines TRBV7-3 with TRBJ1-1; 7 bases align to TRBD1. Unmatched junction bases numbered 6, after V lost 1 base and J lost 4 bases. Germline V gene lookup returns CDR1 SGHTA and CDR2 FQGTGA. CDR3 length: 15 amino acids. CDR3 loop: CASSLRGQHPTEAFF. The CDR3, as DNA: TGTGCCAGCAGCTTAAGGGGACAGCACCCCACTGAAGCTTTCTTT.

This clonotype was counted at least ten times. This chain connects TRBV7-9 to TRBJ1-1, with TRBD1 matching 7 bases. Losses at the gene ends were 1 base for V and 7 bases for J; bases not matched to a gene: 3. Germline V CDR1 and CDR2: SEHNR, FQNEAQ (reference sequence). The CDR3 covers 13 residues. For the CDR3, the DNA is TGTGCCAGCAGCTTAGAGGGGACAGATGAAGCTTTCTTT. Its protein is CASSLEGTDEAFF.

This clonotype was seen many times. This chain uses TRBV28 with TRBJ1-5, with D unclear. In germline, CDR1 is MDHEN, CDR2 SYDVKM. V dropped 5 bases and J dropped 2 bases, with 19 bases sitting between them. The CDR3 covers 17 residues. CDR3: CASSQRQATRGNQPQHF. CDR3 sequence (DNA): TGTGCCAGCAGTCAACGCCAGGCCACGAGAGGCAATCAGCCCCAGCATTTT. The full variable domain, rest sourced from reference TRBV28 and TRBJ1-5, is DVKVTQSSRYLVKRTGEKVFLECVQDMDHENMFWYRQDPGLGLRLIYFSYDVKMKEKGDIPEGYSVSREKKERFSLILESASTNQTSMYLCASSQRQATRGNQPQHFGDGTRLSIL.

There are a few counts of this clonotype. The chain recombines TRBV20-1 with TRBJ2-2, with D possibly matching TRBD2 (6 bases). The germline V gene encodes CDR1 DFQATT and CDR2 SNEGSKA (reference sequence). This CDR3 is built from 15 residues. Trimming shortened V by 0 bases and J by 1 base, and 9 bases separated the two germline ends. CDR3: CSARDLGGNTGELFF. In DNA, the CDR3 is TGCAGTGCTAGAGATTTGGGGGGGAACACCGGGGAGCTGTTTTTT.